This TCR beta chain was documented in a study of blood T cell repertoires in COVID-19. Study as a whole: Samples taken during acute and convalescent COVID-19 were collected in the United States, Italy and Spain. From T cells, B-cell-depleted T cells, or PBMCs came the material, which was cDNA or gDNA.

This CDR3 has 14 residues. V trimming: 5 bases; J trimming: 5 bases; junction bases outside the gene matches: 8. Germline V gene data show CDR1 as SGHAT and CDR2 as FQNNGV. How the authors handled the data: Amplification of reference gene primers was used by the study to estimate nucleated cell counts. Produced via immunoSEQ multiplex PCR; TCRdb's table is partial and in-frame only. V, J and clone size derive from that table, while D and trimming were established from the DNA sequence. The repertoire holds 400,000 to 550,000 clones, with more than 85% as singletons. The sequence derives from a young woman with acute or convalescent COVID-19. Source material: peripheral blood. The V and J genes are TRBV11-2 and TRBJ2-5, with 7 nucleotides matching TRBD1. The CDR3 DNA reads TGTGCCAGCAGCGCGCGGACAGGCGGGGAGACCCAGTACTTC. It encodes CASSARTGGETQYF.